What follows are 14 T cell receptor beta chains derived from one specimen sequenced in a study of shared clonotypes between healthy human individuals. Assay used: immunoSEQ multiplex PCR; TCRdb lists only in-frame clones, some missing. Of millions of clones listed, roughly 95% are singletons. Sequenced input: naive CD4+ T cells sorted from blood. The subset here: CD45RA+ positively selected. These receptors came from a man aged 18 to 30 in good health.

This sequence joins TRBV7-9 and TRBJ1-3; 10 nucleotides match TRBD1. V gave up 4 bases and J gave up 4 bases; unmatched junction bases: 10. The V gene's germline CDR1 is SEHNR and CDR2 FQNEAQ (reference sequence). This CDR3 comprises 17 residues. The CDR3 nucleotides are TGTGCCAGCAGCTCGTTTCCCGGGACAGGGGCAGGAAACACCATATATTTT. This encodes CASSSFPGTGAGNTIYF.

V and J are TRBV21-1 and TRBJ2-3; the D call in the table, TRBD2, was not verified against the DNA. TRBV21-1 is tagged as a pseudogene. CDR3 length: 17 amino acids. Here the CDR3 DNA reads TGTGCCAGCAGCAAAGGGAGACGGGAGCCTCCCACAGATACGCAGTATTTT. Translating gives CASSKGRREPPTDTQYF.

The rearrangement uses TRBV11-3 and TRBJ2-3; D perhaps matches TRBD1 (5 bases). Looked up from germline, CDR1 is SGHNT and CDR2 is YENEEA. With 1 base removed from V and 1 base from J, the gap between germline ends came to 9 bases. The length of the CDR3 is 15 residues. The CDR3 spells CASSLGQTRTDTQYF. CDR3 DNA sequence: TGTGCCAGCAGCTTAGGACAGACTCGCACAGATACGCAGTATTTT. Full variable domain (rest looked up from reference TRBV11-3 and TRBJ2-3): EAGVVQSPRYKIIEKKQPVAFWCNPISGHNTLYWYLQNLGQGPELLIRYENEEAVDDSQLPKDRFSAERLKGVDSTLKIQPAELGDSAVYLCASSLGQTRTDTQYFGPGTRLTVL.

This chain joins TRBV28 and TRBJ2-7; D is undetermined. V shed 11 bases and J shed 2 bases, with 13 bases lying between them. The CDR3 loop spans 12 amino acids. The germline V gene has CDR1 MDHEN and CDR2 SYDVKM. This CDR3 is CASTSSTYEQYF. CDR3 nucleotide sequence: TGTGCCTCAACTTCTTCCACCTACGAGCAGTACTTC.

The CDR3 reads CASSFTGTPYPEAFF. The CDR3 DNA follows: TGTGCCAGCAGTTTTACCGGGACTCCCTATCCGGAAGCTTTCTTT. The J gene is TRBJ1-1, the V gene TRBV27; D perhaps matches TRBD1 (5 bases). The CDR3 runs to 15 residues. Germline values: CDR1 MNHEY, CDR2 SMNVEV (reference sequence). Trimming cost V 3 bases and J 8 bases, with 19 bases left between them.

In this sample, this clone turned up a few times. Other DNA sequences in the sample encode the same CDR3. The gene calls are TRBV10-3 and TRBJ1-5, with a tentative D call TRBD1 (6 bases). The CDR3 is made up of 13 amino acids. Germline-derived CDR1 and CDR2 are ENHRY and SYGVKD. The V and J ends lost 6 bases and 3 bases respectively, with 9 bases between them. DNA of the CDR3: TGTGCCATCAGCCGGACAGACAATCAGCCCCAGCATTTT. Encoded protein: CAISRTDNQPQHF.

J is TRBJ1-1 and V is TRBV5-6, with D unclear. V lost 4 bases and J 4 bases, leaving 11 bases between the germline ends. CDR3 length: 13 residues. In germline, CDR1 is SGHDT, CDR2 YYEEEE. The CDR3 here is CASSQVRTTEAFF. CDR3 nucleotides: TGTGCCAGCAGCCAGGTCCGGACCACTGAAGCTTTCTTT.

Written as DNA, the CDR3 is TGCAGCGTTGCGGGAGCCGCGGGATCCTACGAGCAGTACTTC. This gives the protein CSVAGAAGSYEQYF. The chain is built from TRBV29-1 and TRBJ2-7; weak D call: TRBD2 (6 bases). CDR1 is SQVTM, CDR2 ANQGSEA, per germline. V was pared by 4 bases and J by 1 base, with 14 bases between. The CDR3 contains 14 residues.

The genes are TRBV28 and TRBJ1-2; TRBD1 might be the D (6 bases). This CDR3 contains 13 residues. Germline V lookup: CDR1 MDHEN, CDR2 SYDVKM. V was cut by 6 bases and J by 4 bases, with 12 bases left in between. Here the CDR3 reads CASSIDRSYGYTF. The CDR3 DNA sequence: TGTGCCAGCAGCATCGACAGGAGCTATGGCTACACCTTC.

The CDR3 sequence is CASSPTTGGRTGELFF. CDR3 sequence (DNA): TGTGCCAGCAGCCCTACGACAGGGGGCAGGACCGGGGAGCTGTTTTTT. The chain employs TRBV7-9 and TRBJ2-2, with 10 positions matching TRBD1. Trimming removed 5 bases from V and 5 bases from J; junction bases left unmatched: 8. The CDR3 loop spans 16 amino acids. The V gene's germline CDR1 is SEHNR and CDR2 FQNEAQ (reference sequence).

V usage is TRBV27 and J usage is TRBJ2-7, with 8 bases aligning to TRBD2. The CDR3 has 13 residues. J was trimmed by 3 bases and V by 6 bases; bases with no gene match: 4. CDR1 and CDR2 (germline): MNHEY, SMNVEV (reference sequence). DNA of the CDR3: TGTGCCAGCAGACTAGCGGAATACTACGAGCAGTACTTC. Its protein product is CASRLAEYYEQYF.

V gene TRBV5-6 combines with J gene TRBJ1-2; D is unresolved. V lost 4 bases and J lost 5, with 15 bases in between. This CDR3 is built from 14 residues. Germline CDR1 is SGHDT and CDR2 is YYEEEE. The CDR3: CASSPRAKWYGYTF. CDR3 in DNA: TGTGCCAGCAGCCCCCGAGCGAAGTGGTATGGCTACACCTTC.

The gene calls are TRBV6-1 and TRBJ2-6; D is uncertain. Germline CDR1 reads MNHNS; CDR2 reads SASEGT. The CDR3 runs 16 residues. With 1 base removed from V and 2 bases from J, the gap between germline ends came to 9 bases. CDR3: CASSEGPGPGANVLTF. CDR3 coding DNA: TGTGCCAGCAGTGAAGGACCAGGACCTGGGGCCAACGTCCTGACTTTC.

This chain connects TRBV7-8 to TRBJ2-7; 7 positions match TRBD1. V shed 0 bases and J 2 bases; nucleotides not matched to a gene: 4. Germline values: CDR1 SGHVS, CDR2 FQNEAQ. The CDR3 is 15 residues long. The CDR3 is CASSLATGAPYEQYF. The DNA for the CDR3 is TGTGCCAGCAGCTTAGCTACAGGGGCCCCCTACGAGCAGTACTTC.